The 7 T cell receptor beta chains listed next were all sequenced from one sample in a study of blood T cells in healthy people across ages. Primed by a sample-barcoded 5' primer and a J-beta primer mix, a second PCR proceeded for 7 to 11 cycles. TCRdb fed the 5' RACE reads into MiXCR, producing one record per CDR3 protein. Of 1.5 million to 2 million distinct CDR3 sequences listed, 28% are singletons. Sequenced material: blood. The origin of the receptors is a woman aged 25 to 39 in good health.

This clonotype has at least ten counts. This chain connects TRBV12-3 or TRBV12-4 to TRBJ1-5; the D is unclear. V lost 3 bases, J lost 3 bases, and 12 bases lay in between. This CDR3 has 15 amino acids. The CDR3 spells CASSLEGYINQPQHF. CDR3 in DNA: TGTGCCAGCAGTTTGGAAGGGTATATCAATCAGCCCCAGCATTTT.

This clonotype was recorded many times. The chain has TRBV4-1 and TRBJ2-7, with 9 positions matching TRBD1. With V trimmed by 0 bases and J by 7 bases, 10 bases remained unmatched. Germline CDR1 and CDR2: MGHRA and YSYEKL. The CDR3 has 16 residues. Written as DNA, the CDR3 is TGCGCCAGCAGCCAAGATCTACTAGGACAGGGGACTGAGCAGTACTTC. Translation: CASSQDLLGQGTEQYF.

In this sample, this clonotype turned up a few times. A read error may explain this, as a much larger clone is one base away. CDR3 sequence: CSAGEGTGGWYEQYF. CDR3 DNA: TGCAGTGCTGGAGAAGGGACAGGGGGCTGGTACGAGCAGTACTTC. The rearrangement joins TRBV20-1 to TRBJ2-7; 12 positions match TRBD1. Looked up from germline, CDR1 is DFQATT and CDR2 is SNEGSKA (reference sequence). The CDR3 spans 15 residues.

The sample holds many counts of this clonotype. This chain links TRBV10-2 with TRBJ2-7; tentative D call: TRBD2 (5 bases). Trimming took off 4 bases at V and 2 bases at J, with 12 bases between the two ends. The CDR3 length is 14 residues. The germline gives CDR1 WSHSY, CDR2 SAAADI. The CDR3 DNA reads TGCGCCAGCAGTGCTGTCGGGATTACCTACGAGCAGTACTTC. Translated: CASSAVGITYEQYF.

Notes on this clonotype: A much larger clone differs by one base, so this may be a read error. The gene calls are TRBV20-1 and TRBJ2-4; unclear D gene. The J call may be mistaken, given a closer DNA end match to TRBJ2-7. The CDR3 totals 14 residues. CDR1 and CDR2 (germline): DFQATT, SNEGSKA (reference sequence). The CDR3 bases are TGCAGTGCTAGAGATATCAGCCACTTCTACGAGCAGTACTTC. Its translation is CSARDISHFYEQYF.

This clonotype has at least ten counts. The CDR3 nucleotides read TGCAGCGGACGACAGAGCACAGATACGCAGTATTTT. This translates into CSGRQSTDTQYF. The chain is built from TRBV29-1 and TRBJ2-3; TRBD1 might be the D (5 bases). The CDR3 loop spans 12 amino acids. Germline V gene sequence: CDR1 SQVTM, CDR2 ANQGSEA. V lost 7 bases to trimming and J lost 0 bases, with 8 bases between them.

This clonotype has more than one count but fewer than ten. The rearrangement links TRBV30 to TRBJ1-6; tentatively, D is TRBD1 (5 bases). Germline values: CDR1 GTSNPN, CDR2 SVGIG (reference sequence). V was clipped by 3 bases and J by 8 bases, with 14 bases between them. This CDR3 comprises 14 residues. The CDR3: CAWRLRGVDSPLHF. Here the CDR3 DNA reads TGTGCCTGGAGGTTGAGGGGTGTAGATTCACCCCTCCACTTT.